The 19 T cell receptor beta chains below were found in one sample sequenced in a study of OX40 agonist ivuxolimab in advanced cancers. Assay: immunoSEQ multiplex PCR; the TCRdb copy retains only in-frame clones and omits some. The sample carries approximately 60,000 clones, around nine tenths recorded once. Here the sequenced sample was CD4+ or CD8+ T cells sorted from blood, taken in a trial of the OX40 agonist ivuxolimab. Every receptor here comes from an adult with an advanced solid tumor such as melanoma, head and neck, liver or kidney cancer.

V and J are TRBV10-2 and TRBJ1-6; D gene uncertain. Trimming cost V 0 bases and J 6 bases, with 3 bases left between them. CDR3 length: 13 amino acids. CDR1 WSHSY and CDR2 SAAADI come from the germline V gene. The CDR3 sequence is CASSESSNSPLHF. For the CDR3, the DNA is TGCGCCAGCAGTGAGTCGAGTAATTCACCCCTCCACTTT.

The chain joins TRBV7-9 to TRBJ2-3, with D possibly TRBD2 on 5 matching bases. The CDR3 runs to 14 residues. Germline V gene data show CDR1 as SEHNR and CDR2 as FQNEAQ (reference sequence). The V end lost 5 bases, the J end lost 0 bases, and 9 bases lay between the germline ends. The CDR3 sequence: CASSISGSTDTQYF. The CDR3 bases are TGTGCCAGCAGCATCAGCGGTAGCACAGATACGCAGTATTTT.

The rearrangement joins TRBV5-1 to TRBJ2-2; 10 bases agree with TRBD1. The junction had 10 bases not matched to a gene; V was cut back by 3 bases and J by 5 bases. From germline, CDR1 is SGHRS and CDR2 YFSETQ. CDR3 length: 17 amino acids. The CDR3 DNA reads as TGCGCCAGCAGCTCGCAAATCCGGGACAGGGGAACCGGGGAGCTGTTTTTT. As protein: CASSSQIRDRGTGELFF.

This clone occurred a few times. V is TRBV7-2 and J is TRBJ1-1; the D is unclear. Germline lookup yields CDR1 SGHTA and CDR2 FQGNSA. The CDR3 has 14 residues. Trimming stripped 1 base from V and 1 base from J, with 7 bases between. The CDR3 here is CASSLGTGNTEAFF. The CDR3 DNA follows: TGTGCCAGCAGCTTAGGGACTGGGAACACTGAAGCTTTCTTT. The full variable domain, with the rest looked up from reference TRBV7-2 and TRBJ1-1, is GAGVSQSPSNKVTEKGKDVELRCDPISGHTALYWYRQSLGQGLEFLIYFQGNSAPDKSGLPSDRFSAERTGGSVSTLTIQRTQQEDSAVYLCASSLGTGNTEAFFGQGTRLTVV.

The genes are TRBV19 and TRBJ1-3, with D tentatively TRBD1 (6 bases). There are 13 residues in the CDR3. Deletions cut 5 bases from V and 4 bases from J, with 9 bases between. Germline V gives CDR1 LNHDA, CDR2 SQIVND (reference sequence). CDR3 residues: CASSFGQGNTIYF. CDR3 in DNA: TGTGCCAGTAGTTTCGGACAGGGAAACACCATATATTTT.

This sequence joins TRBV4-2 and TRBJ1-2; TRBD1 matches 9 bases. After removal of 4 bases from V and 8 bases from J, the junction contained 8 bases not matched to a gene. Germline CDR1 is LGHNA and CDR2 is YNFKEQ. This CDR3 spans 14 amino acids. The CDR3: CASSLRDRELGYTF. The CDR3 DNA sequence: TGTGCCAGCAGCCTTCGGGACAGGGAGCTCGGCTACACCTTC.

The chain employs TRBV7-8 and TRBJ1-3, with D perhaps TRBD1 (6 bases). The CDR3 length is 18 residues. Trimming shortened V by 1 base and J by 3 bases, and 19 bases separated the two germline ends. CDR1 and CDR2 (germline): SGHVS, FQNEAQ. The CDR3 coding sequence is TGTGCCAGCAGCTTAGAGGGTTGGACAGAGGTGGTTGGAAACACCATATATTTT. Translation gives CASSLEGWTEVVGNTIYF.

The V and J genes are TRBV5-1 and TRBJ2-1; D remains unclear. The length of the CDR3 is 15 residues. Germline loops: CDR1 SGHRS, CDR2 YFSETQ. Trimming stripped 2 bases from V and 3 bases from J, with 12 bases between. The CDR3 nucleotides are TGCGCCAGCAGCTTCGGGTTATCGGACTACAATGAGCAGTTCTTC. Protein sequence: CASSFGLSDYNEQFF. Full variable domain (rest looked up from reference TRBV5-1 and TRBJ2-1): KAGVTQTPRYLIKTRGQQVTLSCSPISGHRSVSWYQQTPGQGLQFLFEYFSETQRNKGNFPGRFSGRQFSNSRSEMNVSTLELGDSALYLCASSFGLSDYNEQFFGPGTRLTVL.

The V and J genes are TRBV14 and TRBJ1-3; D gene unclear. There are 15 residues in the CDR3. Germline CDR1 is SGHDN and CDR2 is FVKESK. The ends were cut back, 3 bases at V and 1 base at J, with 10 bases in the middle. The CDR3 region has the DNA TGTGCCAGCAGCCATATGTCAGGATCTGGAAACACCATATATTTT. Translation: CASSHMSGSGNTIYF.

The table lists this clone with a few counts. The chain has TRBV6-1 and TRBJ1-3; no firm D call. Germline CDR1 and CDR2: MNHNS and SASEGT. Trimming removed 4 bases from V and 0 bases from J, with 13 bases in between. There are 16 residues in the CDR3. CDR3 nucleotide sequence: TGTGCCAGCAGTGCCGTCACCCTTGGCTCTGGAAACACCATATATTTT. Residues: CASSAVTLGSGNTIYF.

This clone appeared a few times. This chain uses TRBV7-8 with TRBJ1-2; 8 bases line up with TRBD1. There are 15 residues in the CDR3. The junction had 7 bases not matched to a gene; V was cut back by 5 bases and J by 2 bases. Germline CDR1 is SGHVS and CDR2 is FQNEAQ. The DNA for the CDR3 is TGTGCCAGCAGCACCCGGACAGGGCCCAACTATGGCTACACCTTC. It codes for CASSTRTGPNYGYTF.

This clone turned up a few times. This chain joins TRBV11-2 and TRBJ2-2; 10 bases align to TRBD2. Germline values: CDR1 SGHAT, CDR2 FQNNGV. The CDR3 has 16 amino acids. The V segment lost 10 bases and the J segment 8 bases; nucleotides outside the gene matches: 16. As DNA, the CDR3 is TGTGCCACCCGGGTTATAAGCGGGGGGGCATCTGGGGAGCTGTTTTTT. Its translation is CATRVISGGASGELFF. Full variable domain (rest looked up from reference TRBV11-2 and TRBJ2-2): EAGVAQSPRYKIIEKRQSVAFWCNPISGHATLYWYQQILGQGPKLLIQFQNNGVVDDSQLPKDRFSAERLKGVDSTLKIQPAKLEDSAVYLCATRVISGGASGELFFGEGSRLTVL.

Only one count was recorded for this clone. This chain uses TRBV2 with TRBJ2-2; D possibly corresponds to TRBD2 (6 bases). Trimming took off 11 bases at V and 4 bases at J, with 14 bases between the two ends. The CDR3 consists of 13 residues. Germline CDR1 SNHLY, CDR2 FYNNEI. CDR3 nucleotide sequence: TGTGCCGCAAGAGTGGGGGGCACCGGGGAGCTGTTTTTT. Translation: CAARVGGTGELFF.

The chain combines TRBV7-6 with TRBJ1-2; D perhaps matches TRBD1 (5 bases). The germline V gene has CDR1 SGHVS and CDR2 FNYEAQ. This CDR3 spans 14 amino acids. V shed 3 bases and J shed 5 bases, with 13 bases lying between them. CDR3: CASSLMGGRYGYTF. The CDR3 nucleotides are TGTGCCAGCAGCTTGATGGGGGGACGGTATGGCTACACCTTC.

The chain is built from TRBV27 and TRBJ1-4; D perhaps matches TRBD1 (5 bases). V lost 7 bases, J lost 0 bases, and 18 bases lay in between. The CDR3 sequence is 17 residues long. CDR1 and CDR2 (germline): MNHEY, SMNVEV (reference sequence). Written as DNA, the CDR3 is TGTGCCAGCACCCGGGCCCCCCGGGGACCAACTAATGAAAAACTGTTTTTT. As protein: CASTRAPRGPTNEKLFF.

The chain uses TRBV7-8 and TRBJ1-4; 7 nucleotides line up with TRBD1. Germline CDR1 and CDR2: SGHVS and FQNEAQ. There are 14 residues in the CDR3. The junction had 6 bases not matched to a gene; V was cut back by 4 bases and J by 7 bases. CDR3 sequence: CASSSTGSGEKLFF. DNA of the CDR3: TGTGCCAGCAGCTCGACAGGGTCCGGTGAAAAACTGTTTTTT.

The table lists this clone with a count of one. CDR3 nucleotides: TGTGCCAGCAGGACAAAGGAGGGACGCGAGCAGTACTTC. Amino acids: CASRTKEGREQYF. This rearrangement joins TRBV11-1 to TRBJ2-7; D possibly corresponds to TRBD2 (6 bases). The CDR3 totals 13 residues. Germline V gives CDR1 SGHAT, CDR2 FQDESV (reference sequence). V lost 6 bases and J lost 6, with 15 bases in between.

The rearrangement joins TRBV7-9 to TRBJ2-7; D uncertain. V lost 5 bases to trimming and J lost 7 bases, with 15 bases between them. CDR1 is SEHNR, CDR2 FQNEAQ, per germline (reference sequence). The CDR3 is 13 amino acids. CDR3 coding DNA: TGTGCCAGCAGCCCAAGGGCCCAGAGGGAGCAGTACTTC. Translating it yields CASSPRAQREQYF.

DNA of the CDR3: TGCGCCAGCCCCGACAGGCATGATGGCACTGAAGCTTTCTTT. Amino acids: CASPDRHDGTEAFF. The gene calls are TRBV5-1 and TRBJ1-1; possible D gene TRBD1, 6 bases. V gave up 7 bases and J gave up 4 bases, with 17 bases separating them. Germline V gives CDR1 SGHRS, CDR2 YFSETQ. There are 14 residues in the CDR3.